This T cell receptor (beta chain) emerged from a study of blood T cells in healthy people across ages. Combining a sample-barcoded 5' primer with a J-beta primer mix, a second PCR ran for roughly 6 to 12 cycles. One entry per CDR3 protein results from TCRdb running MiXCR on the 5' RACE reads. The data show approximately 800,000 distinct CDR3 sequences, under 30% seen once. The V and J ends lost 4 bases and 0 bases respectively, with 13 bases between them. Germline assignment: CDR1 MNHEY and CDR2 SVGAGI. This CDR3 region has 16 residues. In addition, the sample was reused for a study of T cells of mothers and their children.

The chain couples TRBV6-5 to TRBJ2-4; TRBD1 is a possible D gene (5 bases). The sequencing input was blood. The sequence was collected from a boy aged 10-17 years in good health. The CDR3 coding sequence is TGTGCCAGCAGTTCCCGACAGACACTAGCCAAAAACATTCAGTACTTC. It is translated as CASSSRQTLAKNIQYF.